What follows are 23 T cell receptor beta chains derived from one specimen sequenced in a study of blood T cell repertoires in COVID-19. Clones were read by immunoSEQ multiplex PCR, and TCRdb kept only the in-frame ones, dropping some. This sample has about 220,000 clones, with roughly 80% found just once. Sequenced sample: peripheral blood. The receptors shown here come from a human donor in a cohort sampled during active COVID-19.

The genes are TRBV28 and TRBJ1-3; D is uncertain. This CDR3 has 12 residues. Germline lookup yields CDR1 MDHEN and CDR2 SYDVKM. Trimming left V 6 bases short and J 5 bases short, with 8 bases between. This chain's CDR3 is CASSRSRNTIYF. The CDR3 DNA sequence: TGTGCCAGCAGCCGATCTAGAAACACCATATATTTT. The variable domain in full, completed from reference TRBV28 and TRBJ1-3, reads DVKVTQSSRYLVKRTGEKVFLECVQDMDHENMFWYRQDPGLGLRLIYFSYDVKMKEKGDIPEGYSVSREKKERFSLILESASTNQTSMYLCASSRSRNTIYFGEGSWLTVV.

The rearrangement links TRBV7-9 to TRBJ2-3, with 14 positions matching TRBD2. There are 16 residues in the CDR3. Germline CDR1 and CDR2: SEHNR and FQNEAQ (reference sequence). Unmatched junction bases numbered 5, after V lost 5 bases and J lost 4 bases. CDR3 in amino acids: CASSVGLAGGPDTQYF. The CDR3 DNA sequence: TGTGCCAGCAGCGTAGGACTAGCGGGAGGTCCAGATACGCAGTATTTT. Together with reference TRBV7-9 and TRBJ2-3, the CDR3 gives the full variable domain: DTGVSQNPRHKITKRGQNVTFRCDPISEHNRLYWYRQTLGQGPEFLTYFQNEAQLEKSRLLSDRFSAERPKGSFSTLEIQRTEQGDSAMYLCASSVGLAGGPDTQYFGPGTRLTVL.

CDR3: CASSAQGLAGDEQYF. CDR3 nucleotide sequence: TGTGCCAGCAGTGCGCAAGGACTAGCGGGAGACGAGCAGTACTTC. This rearrangement joins TRBV2 to TRBJ2-7; 13 bases match TRBD2. After removal of 4 bases from V and 5 bases from J, the junction contained 5 bases not matched to a gene. Germline CDR1 reads SNHLY; CDR2 reads FYNNEI. The CDR3 loop spans 15 amino acids.

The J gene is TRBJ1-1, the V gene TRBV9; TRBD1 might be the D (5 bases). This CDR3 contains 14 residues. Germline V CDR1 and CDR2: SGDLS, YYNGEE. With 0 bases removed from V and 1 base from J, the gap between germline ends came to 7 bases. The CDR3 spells CASSVGTTNTEAFF. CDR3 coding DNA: TGTGCCAGCAGCGTAGGGACAACGAACACTGAAGCTTTCTTT.

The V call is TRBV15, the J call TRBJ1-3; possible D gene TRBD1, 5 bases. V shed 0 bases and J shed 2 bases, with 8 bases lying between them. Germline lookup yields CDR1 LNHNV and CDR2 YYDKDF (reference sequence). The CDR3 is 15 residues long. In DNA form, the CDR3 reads TGTGCCACCAGCAGAGATGGCAGGGCTGGAAACACCATATATTTT. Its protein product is CATSRDGRAGNTIYF.

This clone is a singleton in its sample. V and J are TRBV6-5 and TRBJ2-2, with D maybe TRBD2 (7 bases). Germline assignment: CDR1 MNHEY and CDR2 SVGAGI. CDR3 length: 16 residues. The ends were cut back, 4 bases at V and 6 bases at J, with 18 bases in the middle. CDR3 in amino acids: CASSSPGGGRSGELFF. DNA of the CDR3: TGTGCCAGCAGTTCCCCGGGGGGCGGGAGATCCGGGGAGCTGTTTTTT.

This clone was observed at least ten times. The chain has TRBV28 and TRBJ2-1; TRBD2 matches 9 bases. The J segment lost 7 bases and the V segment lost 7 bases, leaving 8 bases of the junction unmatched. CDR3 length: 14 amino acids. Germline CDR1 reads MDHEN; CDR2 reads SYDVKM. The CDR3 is CASTPLAGQNEQFF. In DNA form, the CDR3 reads TGTGCCAGCACCCCGCTAGCGGGACAGAATGAGCAGTTCTTC.

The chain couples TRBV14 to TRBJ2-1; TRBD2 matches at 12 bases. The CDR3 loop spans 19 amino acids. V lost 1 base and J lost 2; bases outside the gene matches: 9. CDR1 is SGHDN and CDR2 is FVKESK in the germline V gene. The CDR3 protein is CASSQVRASGRAAYNEQFF. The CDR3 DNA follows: TGTGCCAGCAGCCAAGTAAGGGCTAGCGGGAGGGCCGCCTACAATGAGCAGTTCTTC.

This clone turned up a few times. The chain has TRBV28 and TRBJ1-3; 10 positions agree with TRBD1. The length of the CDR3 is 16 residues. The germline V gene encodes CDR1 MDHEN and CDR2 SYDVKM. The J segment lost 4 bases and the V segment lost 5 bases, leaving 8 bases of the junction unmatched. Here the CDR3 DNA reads TGTGCCAGCAGTCCCTGGGACAGGGGAGGAGGAAACACCATATATTTT. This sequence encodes CASSPWDRGGGNTIYF.

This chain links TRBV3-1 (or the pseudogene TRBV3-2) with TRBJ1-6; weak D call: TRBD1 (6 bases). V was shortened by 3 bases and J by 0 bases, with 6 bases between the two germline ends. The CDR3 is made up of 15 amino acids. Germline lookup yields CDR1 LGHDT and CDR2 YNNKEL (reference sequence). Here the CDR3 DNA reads TGTGCCAGCAGCCACAGGGGCTCCTATAATTCACCCCTCCACTTT. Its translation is CASSHRGSYNSPLHF.

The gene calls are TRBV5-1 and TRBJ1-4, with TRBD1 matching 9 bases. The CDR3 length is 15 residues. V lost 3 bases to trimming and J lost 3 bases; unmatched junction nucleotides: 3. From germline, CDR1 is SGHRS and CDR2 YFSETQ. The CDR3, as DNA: TGCGCCAGCAGCTCACAGGGGGCACCTAATGAAAAACTGTTTTTT. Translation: CASSSQGAPNEKLFF.

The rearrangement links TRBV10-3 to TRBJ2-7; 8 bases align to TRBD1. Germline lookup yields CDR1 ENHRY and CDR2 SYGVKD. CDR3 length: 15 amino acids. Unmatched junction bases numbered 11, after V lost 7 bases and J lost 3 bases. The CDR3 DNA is TGTGCCATCAAAACCGGGACAGGCCTCAACTACGAGCAGTACTTC. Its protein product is CAIKTGTGLNYEQYF.

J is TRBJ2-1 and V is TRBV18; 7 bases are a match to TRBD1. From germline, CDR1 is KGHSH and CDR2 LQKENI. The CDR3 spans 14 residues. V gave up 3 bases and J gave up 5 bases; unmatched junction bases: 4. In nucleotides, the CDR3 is TGTGCCAGCTCACCTAAGACAGGGCACAATGAGCAGTTCTTC. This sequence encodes CASSPKTGHNEQFF.

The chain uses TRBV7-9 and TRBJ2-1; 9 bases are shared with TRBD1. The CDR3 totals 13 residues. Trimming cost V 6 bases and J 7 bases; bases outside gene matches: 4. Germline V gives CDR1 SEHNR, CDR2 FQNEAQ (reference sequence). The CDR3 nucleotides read TGTGCCAGCAGTCGGACAGGGGCGAATGAGCAGTTCTTC. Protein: CASSRTGANEQFF.

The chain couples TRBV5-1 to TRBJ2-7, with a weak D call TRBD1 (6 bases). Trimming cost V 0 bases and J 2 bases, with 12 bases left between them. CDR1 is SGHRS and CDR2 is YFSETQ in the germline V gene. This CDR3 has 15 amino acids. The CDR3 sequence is CASSLGSGVTYEQYF. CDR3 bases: TGCGCCAGCAGCTTGGGGTCAGGGGTCACCTACGAGCAGTACTTC.

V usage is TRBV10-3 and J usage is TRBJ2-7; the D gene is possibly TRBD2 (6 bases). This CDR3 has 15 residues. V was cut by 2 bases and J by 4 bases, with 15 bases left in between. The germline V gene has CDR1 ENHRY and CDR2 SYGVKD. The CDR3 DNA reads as TGTGCCATCAGTGAGAGGGAAGCGGGCCCTTACGAGCAGTACTTC. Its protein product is CAISEREAGPYEQYF.

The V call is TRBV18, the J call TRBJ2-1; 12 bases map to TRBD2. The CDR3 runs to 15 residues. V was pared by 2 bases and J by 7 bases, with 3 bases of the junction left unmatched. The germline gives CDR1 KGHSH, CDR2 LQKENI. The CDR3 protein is CASSPWTSGTNEQFF. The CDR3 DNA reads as TGTGCCAGCTCACCATGGACTAGCGGGACAAATGAGCAGTTCTTC.

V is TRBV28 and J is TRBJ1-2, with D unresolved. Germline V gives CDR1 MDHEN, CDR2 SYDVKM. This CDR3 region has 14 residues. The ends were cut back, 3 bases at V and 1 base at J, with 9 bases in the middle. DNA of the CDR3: TGTGCCAGCAGTTTGTCGGGTGGTAACTATGGCTACACCTTC. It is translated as CASSLSGGNYGYTF.

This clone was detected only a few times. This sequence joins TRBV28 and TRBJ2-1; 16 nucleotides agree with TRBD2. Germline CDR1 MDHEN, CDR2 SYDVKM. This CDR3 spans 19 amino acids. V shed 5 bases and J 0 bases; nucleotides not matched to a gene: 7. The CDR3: CASSALGLAGGSSYNEQFF. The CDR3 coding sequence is TGTGCCAGCAGTGCCTTGGGACTAGCGGGAGGGAGCTCCTACAATGAGCAGTTCTTC.

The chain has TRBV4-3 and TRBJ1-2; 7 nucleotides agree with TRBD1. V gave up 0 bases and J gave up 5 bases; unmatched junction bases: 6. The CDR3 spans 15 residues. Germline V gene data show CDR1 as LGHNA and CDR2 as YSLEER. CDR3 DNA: TGCGCCAGCAGCCAAGATGGGCAGGGGGTATATGGCTACACCTTC. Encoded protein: CASSQDGQGVYGYTF.

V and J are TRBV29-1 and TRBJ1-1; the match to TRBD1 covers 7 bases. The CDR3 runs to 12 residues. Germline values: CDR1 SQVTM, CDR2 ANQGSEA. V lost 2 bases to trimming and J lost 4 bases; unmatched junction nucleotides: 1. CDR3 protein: CSVEPGGTEAFF. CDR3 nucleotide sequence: TGCAGCGTTGAACCAGGGGGCACTGAAGCTTTCTTT.

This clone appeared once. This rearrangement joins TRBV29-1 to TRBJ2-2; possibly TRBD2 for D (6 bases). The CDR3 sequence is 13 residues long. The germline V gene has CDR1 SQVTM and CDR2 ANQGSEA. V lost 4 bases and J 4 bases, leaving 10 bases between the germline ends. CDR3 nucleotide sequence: TGCAGCGTTGGGGAGGTCCGCACCGGGGAGCTGTTTTTT. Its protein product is CSVGEVRTGELFF.

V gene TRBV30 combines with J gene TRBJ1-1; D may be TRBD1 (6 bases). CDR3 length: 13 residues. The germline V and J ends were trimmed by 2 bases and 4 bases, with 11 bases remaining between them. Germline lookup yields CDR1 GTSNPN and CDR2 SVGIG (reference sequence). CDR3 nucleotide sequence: TGTGCCTGGAGTCAGGGAGGGGGCACTGAAGCTTTCTTT. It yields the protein CAWSQGGGTEAFF.